This T cell receptor beta chain emerged from a study of blood T cell repertoires in COVID-19. In the study overall: COVID-19 samples collected from the United States, Italy and Spain covered acute and convalescent phases. PBMCs, B-cell-depleted T cells, or T cells were the source of the cDNA or gDNA that made up the material.

The V gene's germline CDR1 is ENHRY and CDR2 SYGVKD. V was cut by 1 base and J by 0 bases, with 7 bases left in between. This CDR3 region has 15 residues. Original handling: Cell counts per sample came from amplifying reference gene primers. The table came from immunoSEQ multiplex PCR; TCRdb's copy has only in-frame clones and leaves some out. That table gives V, J and clone size, and the DNA gave D and trimming. Of approximately 130,000 clones listed, 75% to 85% were seen once; the top ten hold roughly 20%. Material for sequencing was peripheral blood. The receptor's source is an elderly man with acute or convalescent COVID-19. This chain uses TRBV10-3 with TRBJ1-3; D is unresolved. CDR3 protein: CAISEYSGSGNTIYF. The DNA of the CDR3 is TGTGCCATCAGTGAGTACAGCGGCTCTGGAAACACCATATATTTT.